This TCR beta chain stems from a study of cytomegalovirus exposure and HLA in healthy donors. Comments on this clone: Its antigen is not known.

Both 60 Vbeta primers and 13 Jbeta primers went into the PCR. TCRdb keeps only in-frame clones here, not all; method: immunoSEQ multiplex PCR. The repertoire includes 100,000 to 120,000 clones, under 85% of them detected once, and roughly 1.2% sits in the top ten. Study observations and caveats: When analyzed later, a missense DCLRE1C variant was found to be linked to TCR beta V- and J-gene trimming.

The germline V and J ends were trimmed by 5 bases and 5 bases, with 13 bases remaining between them. Germline CDR1 and CDR2: MNHEY and SMNVEV (reference sequence). The CDR3 has 15 amino acids. The sequencing sample was made of PBMCs. This clonotype originated in a man aged 25-40 years in good health and CMV-seronegative. The chain links TRBV27 to TRBJ1-6; D uncertain. Here the CDR3 reads CASSSLESDNSPLHF. The CDR3 bases are TGTGCCAGCAGTAGTCTCGAGTCGGATAATTCACCCCTCCACTTT.